This T cell receptor (beta chain) emerged from a study of cytomegalovirus exposure and HLA in healthy donors. PCR was performed using 60 Vbeta and 13 Jbeta primers. Sequencing was performed with immunoSEQ multiplex PCR; in TCRdb, only in-frame clones are kept and a portion is missing. The sample contains some 160,000 clones, around 75% of which appear only once. This CDR3 contains 13 residues. The J segment lost 8 bases and the V segment lost 4 bases, leaving 0 bases of the junction unmatched. Germline CDR1 and CDR2: LNHDA and SQIVND (reference sequence). V usage is TRBV19 and J usage is TRBJ1-6; 9 nucleotides match TRBD1. The specimen sequenced was PBMCs. The receptor comes from a woman aged 40 to 49 in good health and CMV-seronegative. DNA of the CDR3: TGTGCCAGTAGTAGGACAGGGGATTCACCCCTCCACTTT. The encoded protein is CASSRTGDSPLHF.